The 30 T cell receptor beta chains given below trace back to one sample, sequenced in a study of T cell responses to AZD1222 COVID-19 vaccine. The assay was immunoSEQ multiplex PCR, and TCRdb's table has in-frame clones only and misses some. Of 150,000 to 200,000 clones listed, about 89% are singletons. The source material was peripheral blood, sampled 28 days after the second AZD1222 dose. All receptors derive from an adult who received the AZD1222 COVID-19 vaccine.

The chain has TRBV15 and TRBJ2-3; 12 bases fit TRBD2. V lost 2 bases to trimming and J lost 4 bases; unmatched junction nucleotides: 7. Looked up from germline, CDR1 is LNHNV and CDR2 is YYDKDF (reference sequence). CDR3 length equals 17 residues. Here the CDR3 reads CATSRHLAGGRSDTQYF. CDR3 coding DNA: TGTGCCACCAGCAGACACCTAGCGGGAGGGAGGTCAGATACGCAGTATTTT.

The gene calls are TRBV11-2 and TRBJ1-4; D gene uncertain. The germline gives CDR1 SGHAT, CDR2 FQNNGV. The CDR3 consists of 14 residues. Trimming stripped 4 bases from V and 2 bases from J, with 8 bases between. As DNA, the CDR3 is TGTGCCAGCAGCTCCTCTTGGACTAATGAAAAACTGTTTTTT. Protein product: CASSSSWTNEKLFF.

The chain is built from TRBV7-2 and TRBJ2-1; 9 positions agree with TRBD2. The germline V gene has CDR1 SGHTA and CDR2 FQGNSA. The CDR3 covers 14 residues. This chain's CDR3 is CALTSGTTYNEQFF. In DNA form, the CDR3 reads TGTGCTCTGACTAGCGGAACCACCTACAATGAGCAGTTCTTC.

The V call is TRBV18, the J call TRBJ2-7; a possible D gene is TRBD1 (6 bases). The V and J ends lost 3 bases and 6 bases respectively, with 18 bases between them. Per the germline V gene, CDR1 is KGHSH and CDR2 is LQKENI. This CDR3 is built from 15 residues. This CDR3 is CASSPEATGTTEQYF. The CDR3, as DNA: TGTGCCAGCTCACCGGAGGCCACCGGGACAACCGAGCAGTACTTC.

This clone was detected once. V and J are TRBV5-1 and TRBJ2-7; D unclear. The V and J ends lost 4 bases and 6 bases respectively, with 14 bases between them. The CDR3 has 13 amino acids. Germline CDR1 SGHRS, CDR2 YFSETQ. The CDR3 loop reads CASSQALRREQYF. In nucleotides, the CDR3 is TGCGCCAGCAGCCAGGCACTTCGTCGCGAGCAGTACTTC.

The J gene is TRBJ1-4, the V gene TRBV7-8, with a possible D match to TRBD1 (5 bases). V dropped 5 bases and J dropped 5 bases, with 24 bases sitting between them. The length of the CDR3 is 18 residues. Germline V gene lookup returns CDR1 SGHVS and CDR2 FQNEAQ. CDR3 in DNA: TGTGCCAGCAGCCCGCGAGAAAAAATGCGCGGGGGGAATGAAAAACTGTTTTTT. This translates into CASSPREKMRGGNEKLFF.

This chain links TRBV11-2 with TRBJ2-5; maybe TRBD2 (5 bases). The germline V gene has CDR1 SGHAT and CDR2 FQNNGV. Trimming shortened V by 5 bases and J by 3 bases, and 13 bases separated the two germline ends. This CDR3 comprises 14 residues. The CDR3 DNA reads TGTGCCAGCAGCCCCGAATCGACTAAAGAGACCCAGTACTTC. Amino acids: CASSPESTKETQYF.

V usage is TRBV12-3 or TRBV12-4 and J usage is TRBJ2-3; D is unresolved. The CDR3 sequence is 13 residues long. Trimming took 2 bases from V and 0 from J, leaving 3 bases between them. CDR3 residues: CASSLISTDTQYF. CDR3 in DNA: TGTGCCAGCAGTTTAATAAGCACAGATACGCAGTATTTT.

CDR3 DNA: TGTGCCAGCAGCTTAGTGGACTCCTACGAGCAGTACTTC. This codes for CASSLVDSYEQYF. The chain carries TRBV7-2 and TRBJ2-7; D is unresolved. From germline, CDR1 is SGHTA and CDR2 FQGNSA. V lost 1 base to trimming and J lost 0 bases, with 4 bases between them. The CDR3 covers 13 residues.

The CDR3 nucleotides are TGCGCCAGCAGCTTGGTAGCAAATCAAGAGACCCAGTACTTC. It codes for CASSLVANQETQYF. The gene calls are TRBV5-1 and TRBJ2-5; D uncertain. V shed 0 bases and J shed 2 bases, with 8 bases lying between them. Germline V gives CDR1 SGHRS, CDR2 YFSETQ. The CDR3 totals 14 residues.

The chain carries TRBV28 and TRBJ2-7; 8 nucleotides match TRBD2. There are 15 residues in the CDR3. Germline V gives CDR1 MDHEN, CDR2 SYDVKM. V gave up 4 bases and J gave up 0 bases; unmatched junction bases: 5. In DNA, the CDR3 is TGTGCCAGCAGTTCCTTAGCGGGAAGCTCCTACGAGCAGTACTTC. Translation gives CASSSLAGSSYEQYF.

The CDR3 loop is CASSVGPTSSQETQYF. CDR3 coding DNA: TGTGCCAGCAGCGTAGGCCCGACTAGCAGCCAAGAGACCCAGTACTTC. J is TRBJ2-5 and V is TRBV9, with 7 nucleotides matching TRBD2. CDR3 length: 16 residues. Germline trimming cut 0 bases from V and 1 base from J; bases unmatched to any gene: 6. CDR1 is SGDLS, CDR2 YYNGEE, per germline.

In DNA form, the CDR3 reads TGTGCCAGCAAGAGTCCGGGTTTCTACAATGAGCAGTTCTTC. The encoded protein is CASKSPGFYNEQFF. J is TRBJ2-1 and V is TRBV28, with no clear D. The V gene lost 7 bases and the J gene lost 3 bases, with 13 bases spanning the gap. There are 14 residues in the CDR3. From germline, CDR1 is MDHEN and CDR2 SYDVKM.

The chain joins TRBV2 to TRBJ2-1; D might be TRBD1 or TRBD2, each matching 5 bases. This CDR3 contains 16 residues. Germline V lookup: CDR1 SNHLY, CDR2 FYNNEI. V was clipped by 2 bases and J by 4 bases, with 15 bases between them. Here the CDR3 reads CASSEYSGRLYNEQFF. In DNA form, the CDR3 reads TGTGCCAGCAGTGAATATTCGGGACGACTATACAATGAGCAGTTCTTC.

V usage is TRBV25-1 and J usage is TRBJ1-1, with 12 bases lining up with TRBD1. Germline V lookup: CDR1 MGHDK, CDR2 SYGVNS. This CDR3 is 17 amino acids long. The ends lost 8 bases at V and 3 bases at J; junction bases unmatched: 13. The chain's CDR3 is CASVRGTGGSADTEAFF. The CDR3 DNA is TGTGCCAGCGTGAGGGGGACAGGGGGCAGTGCGGACACTGAAGCTTTCTTT.

The chain recombines TRBV10-1 with TRBJ2-5, with D tentatively TRBD2 (6 bases). Trimming removed 6 bases at V and 5 bases at J, with 25 bases between. Germline V gene lookup returns CDR1 WNHNN and CDR2 SYGVQD (reference sequence). There are 17 residues in the CDR3. CDR3 region: CASSGYGPPSREETQYF. In DNA, the CDR3 is TGCGCCAGCAGCGGATACGGACCACCAAGCCGGGAGGAGACCCAGTACTTC.

The chain links TRBV15 to TRBJ2-1, with 7 bases identical to TRBD2. Trimming removed 3 bases from V and 5 bases from J; junction bases left unmatched: 7. The CDR3 length is 15 residues. Germline V gene data show CDR1 as LNHNV and CDR2 as YYDKDF (reference sequence). This CDR3 is CATSSRGGKDNEQFF. The CDR3, as DNA: TGTGCCACCAGCAGTCGCGGGGGAAAGGACAATGAGCAGTTCTTC.

The chain joins TRBV6-5 to TRBJ1-6, with D perhaps TRBD1 (5 bases). The CDR3 contains 14 residues. Per germline, CDR1 MNHEY and CDR2 SVGAGI. Trimming cost V 0 bases and J 10 bases, with 10 bases left between them. CDR3 coding DNA: TGTGCCAGCAGTTACTCGACAGATATCTCACCCCTCCACTTT. It yields the protein CASSYSTDISPLHF.

V and J are TRBV10-2 and TRBJ2-5, with D hard to call. This CDR3 contains 12 residues. Germline-derived CDR1 and CDR2 are WSHSY and SAAADI. The germline V and J ends were trimmed by 4 bases and 2 bases, with 5 bases remaining between them. The CDR3 DNA sequence: TGCGCCAGCAGTGCAAGACAAGAGACCCAGTACTTC. Amino acid sequence: CASSARQETQYF.

A single count supports this clone. This chain joins TRBV9 and TRBJ1-2; D gene ambiguous. The CDR3 extends over 16 amino acids. Germline assignment: CDR1 SGDLS and CDR2 YYNGEE. V dropped 3 bases and J dropped 4 bases, with 19 bases sitting between them. In DNA form, the CDR3 reads TGTGCCAGCAGCGGCATCGGACGAAATGGCTCCTATGGCTACACCTTC. Translated, it gives CASSGIGRNGSYGYTF. The whole variable domain, remainder taken from reference TRBV9 and TRBJ1-2, is DSGVTQTPKHLITATGQRVTLRCSPRSGDLSVYWYQQSLDQGLQFLIQYYNGEERAKGNILERFSAQQFPDLHSELNLSSLELGDSALYFCASSGIGRNGSYGYTFGSGTRLTVV.

The genes are TRBV15 and TRBJ1-3; D is unresolved. Trimming shortened V by 7 bases and J by 4 bases, and 14 bases separated the two germline ends. The CDR3 runs 14 residues. Germline loops: CDR1 LNHNV, CDR2 YYDKDF (reference sequence). CDR3 nucleotides: TGTGCCACCACTACGATCCTAGGGGGAAACACCATATATTTT. The encoded protein is CATTTILGGNTIYF.

The chain combines TRBV7-3 with TRBJ2-1; D not resolved. This CDR3 contains 14 residues. Germline CDR1 SGHTA, CDR2 FQGTGA. Trimming cost V 3 bases and J 8 bases, with 14 bases left between them. CDR3 nucleotide sequence: TGTGCCAGCAGCTTTAGTTACAACCTCGATGAGCAGTTCTTC. Residues: CASSFSYNLDEQFF.

V usage is TRBV7-3 and J usage is TRBJ2-1; 8 bases agree with TRBD2. Germline values: CDR1 SGHTA, CDR2 FQGTGA. The J segment lost 0 bases and the V segment lost 5 bases, leaving 15 bases of the junction unmatched. This CDR3 is built from 19 residues. CDR3 sequence (DNA): TGTGCCAGCAGCGAACAGGGTGGGATAGCGGGGAGCTCCTACAATGAGCAGTTCTTC. As protein: CASSEQGGIAGSSYNEQFF. The full variable domain, with the rest looked up from reference TRBV7-3 and TRBJ2-1, is GAGVSQTPSNKVTEKGKYVELRCDPISGHTALYWYRQSLGQGPEFLIYFQGTGAADDSGLPNDRFFAVRPEGSVSTLKIQRTERGDSAVYLCASSEQGGIAGSSYNEQFFGPGTRLTVL.

This clone was found once. This chain joins TRBV7-9 and TRBJ2-7; unclear D gene. Trimming took 5 bases from V and 0 from J, leaving 8 bases between them. The CDR3 loop spans 13 amino acids. CDR1 and CDR2 from the germline V gene are SEHNR and FQNEAQ (reference sequence). The CDR3 nucleotides are TGTGCCAGCAGCCCACTCAACTCCTACGAGCAGTACTTC. Its protein is CASSPLNSYEQYF. Filled out from reference TRBV7-9 and TRBJ2-7, the complete variable domain reads DTGVSQNPRHKITKRGQNVTFRCDPISEHNRLYWYRQTLGQGPEFLTYFQNEAQLEKSRLLSDRFSAERPKGSFSTLEIQRTEQGDSAMYLCASSPLNSYEQYFGPGTRLTVT.

The V gene is TRBV4-3, the J gene TRBJ2-2; D may be TRBD2 (6 bases). The V end was cut by 2 bases, the J end by 4 bases, with 11 bases between. Germline V CDR1 and CDR2: LGHNA, YSLEER. The CDR3 totals 15 residues. The CDR3: CASSQRTGGTGELFF. For the CDR3, the DNA is TGCGCCAGCAGCCAACGGACCGGGGGCACCGGGGAGCTGTTTTTT.

The genes are TRBV5-1 and TRBJ1-4, with 8 bases identical to TRBD1. CDR3 length: 15 residues. The V gene's germline CDR1 is SGHRS and CDR2 YFSETQ. The V gene end was trimmed by 6 bases and the J gene end by 5 bases; junction bases not matched to a gene: 9. CDR3 loop: CASKTLGTGNEKLFF. DNA of the CDR3: TGCGCCAGCAAGACCCTAGGGACAGGCAATGAAAAACTGTTTTTT.

V usage is TRBV7-8 and J usage is TRBJ2-3; 9 bases align to TRBD1. Germline-derived CDR1 and CDR2 are SGHVS and FQNEAQ. The junction had 9 bases not matched to a gene; V was cut back by 5 bases and J by 0 bases. The CDR3 loop spans 17 amino acids. In DNA, the CDR3 is TGTGCCAGCAGCGTGAGACGGGACAGGGCGAGCACAGATACGCAGTATTTT. Translating it yields CASSVRRDRASTDTQYF.

The rearrangement uses TRBV28 and TRBJ2-3, with 7 bases aligning to TRBD2. This CDR3 contains 15 residues. Germline CDR1 and CDR2: MDHEN and SYDVKM. J lost 4 bases, V lost 3 bases, and 7 bases had no gene match. The DNA of the CDR3 is TGTGCCAGCAGTTTTCCGCGGGAGACCGCAGATACGCAGTATTTT. Protein product: CASSFPRETADTQYF.

The chain carries TRBV9 and TRBJ1-3; D not resolved. With 0 bases removed from V and 0 bases from J, the gap between germline ends came to 7 bases. This CDR3 has 15 amino acids. Germline values: CDR1 SGDLS, CDR2 YYNGEE. CDR3 amino acids: CASSVDLVSGNTIYF. For the CDR3, the DNA is TGTGCCAGCAGCGTAGATCTAGTCTCTGGAAACACCATATATTTT. The whole variable domain, remainder taken from reference TRBV9 and TRBJ1-3, is DSGVTQTPKHLITATGQRVTLRCSPRSGDLSVYWYQQSLDQGLQFLIQYYNGEERAKGNILERFSAQQFPDLHSELNLSSLELGDSALYFCASSVDLVSGNTIYFGEGSWLTVV.

The chain links TRBV20-1 to TRBJ2-7; possibly TRBD1 for D (6 bases). Per the germline V gene, CDR1 is DFQATT and CDR2 is SNEGSKA (reference sequence). CDR3 size: 14 residues. Trimming cost V 3 bases and J 1 base, with 13 bases left between them. Here the CDR3 DNA reads TGCAGTGCTAGTTCACTGGACAGTTCCTACGAGCAGTACTTC. Translated, it gives CSASSLDSSYEQYF.